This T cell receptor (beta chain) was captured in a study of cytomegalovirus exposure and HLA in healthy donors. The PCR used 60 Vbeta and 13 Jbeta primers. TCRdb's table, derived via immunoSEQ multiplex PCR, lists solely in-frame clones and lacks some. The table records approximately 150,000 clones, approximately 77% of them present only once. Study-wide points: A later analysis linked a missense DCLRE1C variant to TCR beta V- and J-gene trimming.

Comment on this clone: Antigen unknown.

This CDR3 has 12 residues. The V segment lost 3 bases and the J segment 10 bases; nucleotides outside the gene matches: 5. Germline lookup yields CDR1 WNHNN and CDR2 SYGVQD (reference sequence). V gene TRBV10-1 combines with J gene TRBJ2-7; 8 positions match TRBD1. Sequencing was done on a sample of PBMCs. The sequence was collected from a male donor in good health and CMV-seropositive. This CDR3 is CASSEGTGEQYF. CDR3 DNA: TGCGCCAGCAGTGAAGGGACAGGCGAACAGTACTTC.